Following are 32 T cell receptor beta chains from one sample sequenced in a study of CD8 T cells in ankylosing spondylitis. TCRdb redid the calling of the 5' RACE reads with MiXCR, one entry per CDR3 protein. The sample lists around 300,000 distinct CDR3 sequences, about 15% occurring once. Sample: blood, either unsorted or a sorted T cell fraction (not recorded which). Receptors originate from a male donor with ankylosing spondylitis or in good health (not recorded which).

This clonotype was seen only a few times. The CDR3 is CASSKGQGDEQYF. The CDR3 coding sequence is TGTGCCAGCAGCAAGGGCCAGGGAGACGAGCAGTACTTC. The chain couples TRBV21-1 to TRBJ2-7; the table's D call of TRBD1 was not tested on the DNA. TRBV21-1 is a known pseudogene. The CDR3 covers 13 residues.

This clonotype was counted many times. This chain links TRBV7-2 with TRBJ1-2; D possibly corresponds to TRBD1 (6 bases). The V gene lost 5 bases and the J gene lost 7 bases, with 14 bases spanning the gap. This CDR3 spans 13 amino acids. Germline loops: CDR1 SGHTA, CDR2 FQGNSA. The CDR3 sequence is CASSRTGSSGYTF. Here the CDR3 DNA reads TGTGCCAGCAGCCGAACAGGGTCTTCTGGCTACACCTTC.

The CDR3 region has the DNA TGCAGCGTTGATCTAGCGGGGGGCGGCGAGCAGTACTTC. Translated: CSVDLAGGGEQYF. The chain recombines TRBV29-1 with TRBJ2-7, with TRBD2 identical over 11 bases. Germline values: CDR1 SQVTM, CDR2 ANQGSEA. Trimming removed 3 bases from V and 6 bases from J; junction bases left unmatched: 4. The CDR3 has 13 residues.

This clonotype turned up a few times. The CDR3 is CASRTGGTGELFF. For the CDR3, the DNA is TGCGCCAGCAGAACAGGGGGCACCGGGGAGCTGTTTTTT. The rearrangement uses TRBV10-1 and TRBJ2-2; 8 positions agree with TRBD1. The CDR3 contains 13 residues. Per the germline V gene, CDR1 is WNHNN and CDR2 is SYGVQD (reference sequence). V shed 6 bases and J 4 bases; nucleotides not matched to a gene: 1.

This rearrangement joins TRBV5-1 to TRBJ1-2; D gene uncertain. CDR3 length: 14 residues. The germline V gene has CDR1 SGHRS and CDR2 YFSETQ. V shed 2 bases and J shed 4 bases, with 12 bases lying between them. CDR3 residues: CASSLDVGVYGYTF. The DNA for the CDR3 is TGCGCCAGCAGCTTAGATGTAGGTGTCTATGGCTACACCTTC. Filled out from reference TRBV5-1 and TRBJ1-2, the complete variable domain reads KAGVTQTPRYLIKTRGQQVTLSCSPISGHRSVSWYQQTPGQGLQFLFEYFSETQRNKGNFPGRFSGRQFSNSRSEMNVSTLELGDSALYLCASSLDVGVYGYTFGSGTRLTVV.

J is TRBJ1-5 and V is TRBV5-1; 7 positions match TRBD1. The CDR3 sequence is 17 residues long. The V segment lost 0 bases and the J segment 4 bases; nucleotides outside the gene matches: 10. Germline CDR1 reads SGHRS; CDR2 reads YFSETQ. CDR3 in DNA: TGCGCCAGCAGCTTGGGAGGAGGGGGACAGTCAAATCAGCCCCAGCATTTT. It is translated as CASSLGGGGQSNQPQHF. Complete variable domain (other parts from reference TRBV5-1 and TRBJ1-5): KAGVTQTPRYLIKTRGQQVTLSCSPISGHRSVSWYQQTPGQGLQFLFEYFSETQRNKGNFPGRFSGRQFSNSRSEMNVSTLELGDSALYLCASSLGGGGQSNQPQHFGDGTRLSIL.

Regarding this clonotype: A much larger clone is a single base away; this may be a read error. V usage is TRBV24-1 and J usage is TRBJ2-3; TRBD1 aligns across 8 bases. The CDR3 totals 15 residues. CDR1 is KGHDR, CDR2 SFDVKD, per germline. V shed 8 bases, J shed 4 bases, and the junction held 10 bases outside the gene matches. CDR3 DNA sequence: TGTGCCACCAATGACCCTGGACAGGGTGCAGATACGCAGTATTTT. Translation gives CATNDPGQGADTQYF.

This sequence joins TRBV12-3 or TRBV12-4 and TRBJ1-1; tentatively, D is TRBD1 (6 bases). V dropped 6 bases and J dropped 0 bases, with 20 bases sitting between them. CDR3 length: 17 amino acids. As DNA, the CDR3 is TGTGCCAGCAGCCCAACAGGGCGCGCAAGAATGAACACTGAAGCTTTCTTT. Residues: CASSPTGRARMNTEAFF.

This clonotype was detected only a few times. The CDR3 loop reads CAWSVFDDTEAFF. CDR3 DNA: TGTGCCTGGAGTGTCTTTGACGACACTGAAGCTTTCTTT. The chain joins TRBV30 to TRBJ1-1; D is unclear. V was cut by 0 bases and J by 3 bases, with 8 bases left in between. CDR1 is GTSNPN, CDR2 SVGIG, per germline (reference sequence). The length of the CDR3 is 13 residues.

V gene TRBV20-1 combines with J gene TRBJ1-2; a possible D gene is TRBD1 (6 bases). CDR1 is DFQATT and CDR2 is SNEGSKA in the germline V gene (reference sequence). The V end lost 4 bases, the J end lost 6 bases, and 18 bases lay between the germline ends. The CDR3 extends over 14 amino acids. CDR3 bases: TGCAGTGCTACGCCCCGGGGGGCGGGGGATGGCTACACCTTC. It encodes CSATPRGAGDGYTF.

This clonotype was seen a few times. The chain joins TRBV9 to TRBJ2-3, with D possibly being TRBD2 (5 bases). CDR3 length equals 15 residues. Germline V gives CDR1 SGDLS, CDR2 YYNGEE. V was cut by 0 bases and J by 6 bases, with 14 bases left in between. As DNA, the CDR3 is TGTGCCAGCAGCGTAGACCGCAGCGGTAAGGATACGCAGTATTTT. It is translated as CASSVDRSGKDTQYF.

This chain uses TRBV11-2 with TRBJ2-5, with D unclear. The CDR3 sequence is 15 residues long. The V gene's germline CDR1 is SGHAT and CDR2 FQNNGV. The germline V and J ends were trimmed by 0 bases and 3 bases, with 11 bases remaining between them. Here the CDR3 DNA reads TGTGCCAGCAGCTTAGATCAGACACCCGAAGAGACCCAGTACTTC. Its translation: CASSLDQTPEETQYF.

Notes on this clonotype: A much bigger clone sits one base away, suggesting this may be a read error. The chain uses TRBV12-3 or TRBV12-4 and TRBJ2-2, with D perhaps matching TRBD1 or TRBD2 (5 bases each). CDR3 length: 14 amino acids. The CDR3: CASSLSTGTGDLFF. CDR3 coding DNA: TGTGCCAGCAGTTTATCAACGGGCACCGGGGACCTGTTTTTT.

This rearrangement joins TRBV6-5 to TRBJ1-5, with TRBD1 as a possible D gene (6 bases). V shed 3 bases and J shed 2 bases, with 14 bases lying between them. Germline-derived CDR1 and CDR2 are MNHEY and SVGAGI. There are 16 residues in the CDR3. CDR3 sequence reads: CASSYSQAGGNQPQHF. The CDR3, as DNA: TGTGCCAGCAGTTATAGTCAGGCAGGGGGCAATCAGCCCCAGCATTTT.

This clonotype was seen a few times. The chain combines TRBV4-1 with TRBJ2-1, with D perhaps TRBD1 or TRBD2 (5 bases each). Germline V gives CDR1 MGHRA, CDR2 YSYEKL. This CDR3 region has 17 residues. V shed 0 bases and J shed 4 bases, with 16 bases lying between them. This CDR3 is CASSQEIGPGLYNEQFF. The CDR3 DNA is TGCGCCAGCAGCCAAGAGATAGGGCCGGGGCTATACAATGAGCAGTTCTTC.

This chain uses TRBV20-1 with TRBJ2-5, with no clear D. Germline CDR1 reads DFQATT; CDR2 reads SNEGSKA (reference sequence). The V end lost 7 bases, the J end lost 5 bases, and 8 bases lay between the germline ends. The CDR3 loop spans 10 amino acids. Here the CDR3 reads CSDKKETQYF. CDR3 in DNA: TGCAGTGATAAGAAGGAGACCCAGTACTTC.

V usage is TRBV5-1 and J usage is TRBJ2-7; D ambiguous. This CDR3 has 13 amino acids. V lost 0 bases, J lost 2 bases, and 6 bases lay in between. Germline CDR1 SGHRS, CDR2 YFSETQ. The CDR3 sequence: CASSLVTPYEQYF. The CDR3 nucleotides are TGCGCCAGCAGCTTGGTAACGCCCTACGAGCAGTACTTC.

V and J are TRBV11-2 and TRBJ2-7, with 10 bases lining up with TRBD2. V lost 4 bases, J lost 3 bases, and 6 bases stayed unmatched. CDR1 SGHAT and CDR2 FQNNGV come from the germline V gene. The length of the CDR3 is 15 residues. The DNA of the CDR3 is TGTGCCAGCAGCTCGGAGCGGGGGGGGTACTACGAGCAGTACTTC. Amino acid sequence: CASSSERGGYYEQYF.

This clonotype was counted at least ten times. For the CDR3, the DNA is TGTGCCAGCAGCTCCCTGCTCCTGAACACTGAAGCTTTCTTT. It is translated as CASSSLLLNTEAFF. The chain carries TRBV7-2 and TRBJ1-1; no reliable D call. The CDR3 sequence is 14 residues long. The germline gives CDR1 SGHTA, CDR2 FQGNSA. V lost 4 bases to trimming and J lost 0 bases, with 9 bases between them.

This clonotype was observed a handful of times. The chain carries TRBV11-2 and TRBJ2-3; tentative D call: TRBD2 (6 bases). This CDR3 comprises 18 residues. In germline, CDR1 is SGHAT, CDR2 FQNNGV. Trimming cost V 6 bases and J 2 bases, with 24 bases left between them. This CDR3 is CASSSARDSRFITDTQYF. Here the CDR3 DNA reads TGTGCCAGCAGTTCCGCCCGGGACTCCCGTTTTATCACAGATACGCAGTATTTT.

This clonotype turned up a few times. The chain joins TRBV20-1 to TRBJ2-5; D may be TRBD2 (6 bases). This CDR3 contains 13 residues. The germline V gene has CDR1 DFQATT and CDR2 SNEGSKA (reference sequence). Trimming removed 5 bases from V and 2 bases from J, with 12 bases in between. The CDR3 is CSALGGGQETQYF. For the CDR3, the DNA is TGCAGTGCTCTAGGTGGGGGGCAAGAGACCCAGTACTTC.

The gene calls are TRBV5-6 and TRBJ2-5; weak D call: TRBD1 (7 bases). The germline V gene has CDR1 SGHDT and CDR2 YYEEEE. The CDR3 has 14 residues. The V gene lost 2 bases and the J gene lost 5 bases, with 13 bases spanning the gap. The CDR3 sequence is CASSFGGGDETQYF. DNA for the CDR3: TGTGCCAGCAGCTTCGGAGGGGGCGATGAGACCCAGTACTTC.

The rearrangement links TRBV7-2 to TRBJ2-3, with a weak D call TRBD2 (6 bases). Trimming stripped 3 bases from V and 4 bases from J, with 11 bases between. CDR1 and CDR2 from the germline V gene are SGHTA and FQGNSA. This CDR3 has 14 residues. Here the CDR3 DNA reads TGTGCCAGCAGCTTGACGGGAGTAGCAGATACGCAGTATTTT. This codes for CASSLTGVADTQYF. The whole variable domain, remainder taken from reference TRBV7-2 and TRBJ2-3, is GAGVSQSPSNKVTEKGKDVELRCDPISGHTALYWYRQSLGQGLEFLIYFQGNSAPDKSGLPSDRFSAERTGGSVSTLTIQRTQQEDSAVYLCASSLTGVADTQYFGPGTRLTVL.

This clonotype was picked up a small number of times. The V and J genes are TRBV10-3 and TRBJ1-1; the match to TRBD1 covers 10 bases. Trimming removed 4 bases from V and 5 bases from J; junction bases left unmatched: 1. CDR3 length equals 13 residues. Germline V gene data show CDR1 as ENHRY and CDR2 as SYGVKD. CDR3 in amino acids: CAISGGQGTEAFF. CDR3 in DNA: TGTGCCATCAGTGGGGGACAGGGGACTGAAGCTTTCTTT.

This clonotype was seen at least ten times. V usage is TRBV20-1 and J usage is TRBJ1-2; D may be TRBD1 (5 bases). This CDR3 has 12 residues. Trimming removed 6 bases at V and 0 bases at J, with 8 bases between. CDR1 and CDR2 (germline): DFQATT, SNEGSKA (reference sequence). In DNA form, the CDR3 reads TGCAGTGCCCCGACAGCTAACTATGGCTACACCTTC. Protein: CSAPTANYGYTF.

This clonotype was observed a few times. The rearrangement links TRBV5-1 to TRBJ2-1; 7 bases line up with TRBD2. The CDR3 consists of 15 residues. CDR1 and CDR2 (germline): SGHRS, YFSETQ. J gave up 9 bases and V 6 bases, and 15 bases lay outside the gene matches. The CDR3 DNA reads as TGCGCCAGCACCAGTGGGGGGGAATACAGAATTGAGCAGTTCTTC. This translates into CASTSGGEYRIEQFF.

The V gene is TRBV12-3 or TRBV12-4, the J gene TRBJ2-2; D is ambiguous. Trimming took off 5 bases at V and 6 bases at J, with 10 bases between the two ends. This CDR3 contains 13 residues. CDR3 in amino acids: CASSRRDSGELFF. The DNA for the CDR3 is TGTGCCAGCAGTCGAAGGGATTCCGGGGAGCTGTTTTTT.

This clonotype has a handful of counts. This chain links TRBV7-8 with TRBJ2-1, with 9 nucleotides matching TRBD2. Per germline, CDR1 SGHVS and CDR2 FQNEAQ. After removal of 5 bases from V and 4 bases from J, the junction contained 12 bases not matched to a gene. CDR3 length equals 17 residues. The CDR3 here is CASSGSGRSRNYNEQFF. Written as DNA, the CDR3 is TGTGCCAGCAGCGGGAGCGGGAGGTCCCGAAATTACAATGAGCAGTTCTTC. The whole variable domain, remainder taken from reference TRBV7-8 and TRBJ2-1, is GAGVSQSPRYKVAKRGQDVALRCDPISGHVSLFWYQQALGQGPEFLTYFQNEAQLDKSGLPSDRFFAERPEGSVSTLKIQRTQQEDSAVYLCASSGSGRSRNYNEQFFGPGTRLTVL.

The chain employs TRBV7-2 and TRBJ1-1; D ambiguous. Germline V lookup: CDR1 SGHTA, CDR2 FQGNSA. V was trimmed by 4 bases and J by 1 base, leaving 10 bases between them. The CDR3 loop spans 14 amino acids. The CDR3 nucleotides read TGTGCCAGCAGCTCCAAAACGGGGAACACTGAAGCTTTCTTT. This encodes CASSSKTGNTEAFF.

The sample holds a few counts of this clonotype. This sequence joins TRBV6-2 or TRBV6-3 and TRBJ2-5; D is ambiguous. This CDR3 contains 14 residues. The ends were cut back, 4 bases at V and 1 base at J, with 10 bases in the middle. Germline V lookup: CDR1 MNHEY, CDR2 SVGEGT. In DNA form, the CDR3 reads TGTGCCAGCAGTTTTGGGCCATCCCAAGAGACCCAGTACTTC. This encodes CASSFGPSQETQYF.

This chain joins TRBV29-1 and TRBJ2-1; D call uncertain. The V end lost 3 bases, the J end lost 4 bases, and 10 bases lay between the germline ends. This CDR3 is 13 amino acids long. Germline values: CDR1 SQVTM, CDR2 ANQGSEA. The CDR3: CSVDFRTYNEQFF. The DNA of the CDR3 is TGCAGCGTTGATTTCCGAACATACAATGAGCAGTTCTTC.

The sample holds many counts of this clonotype. The rearrangement links TRBV12-3 or TRBV12-4 to TRBJ2-5; D may match TRBD1 or TRBD2 (5 bases each). This CDR3 comprises 14 residues. Trimming took 6 bases from V and 2 from J, leaving 13 bases between them. This CDR3 reads CASSSGTAQETQYF. CDR3 nucleotides: TGTGCCAGCAGCAGTGGGACGGCGCAAGAGACCCAGTACTTC.